These T cell receptor beta chains were read from a single sample in a study of identical twins. In TCRdb, the 5' RACE reads were re-called with MiXCR into one record per CDR3 protein. The data show 500,000 to 650,000 distinct CDR3 sequences, around 7.5% seen once. The same sample was also used in a study of yellow fever vaccine responses in identical twins.

Sequenced material: PBMCs. These receptors originate from a woman aged 18-29 years in good health. The CDR3 runs from the conserved cysteine through the conserved F or W. The D gene is left open where the match is weak. Where a row states a size, it is once, few, many or the class of an expanded clone; other rows omit it.

J: TRBJ2-7
size: .
D: .
V: TRBV15
DNA: TGTGCCACGTCCTCGGGCCCCCCAGGGAGCTCCTACGAGCAGTACTTC
CDR3: CATSSGPPGSSYEQYF

J: TRBJ2-1
size: .
D: TRBD2
V: TRBV5-1
DNA: TGCGCCAGCAGCTCGACTAGCGGGGGCATGAATGAGCAGTTCTTC
CDR3: CASSSTSGGMNEQFF

J: TRBJ2-1
size: .
D: TRBD2
V: TRBV6-2/TRBV6-3
DNA: TGTGCCAGCAGTCCCATTAGCGGGGGGTTCCACAATGAGCAGTTCTTC
CDR3: CASSPISGGFHNEQFF

J: TRBJ2-7
size: .
D: .
V: TRBV5-1
DNA: TGCGCCAGCAGCTTAGCGGGACAGGTAGACGAGCAGTACTTC
CDR3: CASSLAGQVDEQYF

J: TRBJ2-3
size: few
D: .
V: TRBV3-1
DNA: TGTGCCAGCAGCGTAGGAAGTACGCAGTATTTT
CDR3: CASSVGSTQYF

J: TRBJ2-7
size: once
D: TRBD2
V: TRBV6-1
DNA: TGTGCCAGCAAGACTAGCGGGAGTACGGGGGAGCAGTACTTC
CDR3: CASKTSGSTGEQYF

J: TRBJ2-1
size: few
D: TRBD1
V: TRBV12-3/TRBV12-4
DNA: TGTGCCAGCAGGGACCGGGACAGGGTATACAATGAGCAGTTCTTC
CDR3: CASRDRDRVYNEQFF

J: TRBJ2-2
size: many
D: TRBD2
V: TRBV2
DNA: TGTGCCAGCAGTGGACTAGCGGGGAGCCCCGGGGAGCTGTTTTTT
CDR3: CASSGLAGSPGELFF

J: TRBJ2-3
size: many
D: TRBD2
V: TRBV27
DNA: TGTGCCAGCAGAATGTTAGCGGGATCTAGCACAGATACGCAGTATTTT
CDR3: CASRMLAGSSTDTQYF

J: TRBJ2-1
size: few
D: TRBD2
V: TRBV4-1
DNA: TGCGCCAGCAGCCAAGTTTTAGCGGGAGGGCTAAATGAGCAGTTCTTC
CDR3: CASSQVLAGGLNEQFF

J: TRBJ2-1
size: few
D: .
V: TRBV10-2
DNA: TGCGCCAGCAGTGACCTGGAGGAGCAGTTCTTC
CDR3: CASSDLEEQFF

J: TRBJ2-5
size: .
D: .
V: TRBV12-3/TRBV12-4
DNA: TGTGCCAGCACTCTAGTGGGGTCCCAAGAGACCCAGTACTTC
CDR3: CASTLVGSQETQYF

J: TRBJ2-7
size: many
D: .
V: TRBV28
DNA: TGTGCCAGCAGTTTAGGGGGCCAATACGAGCAGTACTTC
CDR3: CASSLGGQYEQYF

J: TRBJ2-5
size: .
D: .
V: TRBV28
DNA: TGTGCCAGCAGCCCAGGGATGGCGGAGATACAAGAGACCCAGTACTTC
CDR3: CASSPGMAEIQETQYF

J: TRBJ2-2
size: .
D: .
V: TRBV18
DNA: TGTGCCAGCTCAGCGATGGGTGGCGCAAACACCGGGGAGCTGTTTTTT
CDR3: CASSAMGGANTGELFF

J: TRBJ1-6
size: few
D: .
V: TRBV2
DNA: TGTGCCAGCAGTGTCAATGAGTCACCCCTCCACTTT
CDR3: CASSVNESPLHF

J: TRBJ2-5
size: few
D: TRBD2
V: TRBV7-2
DNA: TGTGCCAGCAGCTTTGTAATAGCGGGGGGGCAAGAGACCCAGTACTTC
CDR3: CASSFVIAGGQETQYF

J: TRBJ2-3
size: few
D: .
V: TRBV3-1
DNA: TGTGCCAGCAGCCCAACGAGAGGTACCACAGATACGCAGTATTTT
CDR3: CASSPTRGTTDTQYF

J: TRBJ1-1
size: few
D: .
V: TRBV6-5
DNA: TGTGCCAGCAGTCACCGGGGGCAGGGCGATGAAGCTTTCTTT
CDR3: CASSHRGQGDEAFF

J: TRBJ2-1
size: many
D: TRBD2
V: TRBV5-1
DNA: TGCGCCAGCAGCATGGGCGGGAGTTACAATGAGCAGTTCTTC
CDR3: CASSMGGSYNEQFF

J: TRBJ1-4
size: .
D: .
V: TRBV24-1
DNA: TGTGCCACCAGTGACTCCGACACGGCAACTAATGAAAAACTGTTTTTT
CDR3: CATSDSDTATNEKLFF

J: TRBJ2-5
size: .
D: .
V: TRBV4-1
DNA: TGCGCCAGCAGCCCCGGAGGGTTTGACCAAGAGACCCAGTACTTC
CDR3: CASSPGGFDQETQYF

J: TRBJ2-3
size: few
D: TRBD2
V: TRBV20-1
DNA: TGCAGTGCCGGGGGGGGGACCACAGATACGCAGTATTTT
CDR3: CSAGGGTTDTQYF

J: TRBJ2-4
size: many
D: .
V: TRBV12-3/TRBV12-4
DNA: TGTGCCAGCAGTTTGGGGGCCCCCAAAAACATTCAGTACTTC
CDR3: CASSLGAPKNIQYF

J: TRBJ1-4
size: few
D: .
V: TRBV20-1
DNA: TGCAGTGCTAGATCCGACTCGCATGAAAAACTGTTTTTT
CDR3: CSARSDSHEKLFF

J: TRBJ1-1
size: many
D: TRBD1
V: TRBV20-1
DNA: TGCAGTGCTAGAGCTGGACAGGGCTTGAACACTGAAGCTTTCTTT
CDR3: CSARAGQGLNTEAFF

J: TRBJ1-2
size: many
D: .
V: TRBV28
DNA: TGTGCCAGCACCCGTACAGGGAACTATGGCTACACCTTC
CDR3: CASTRTGNYGYTF

J: TRBJ2-1
size: .
D: .
V: TRBV5-1
DNA: TGCGCCAGCAGCTTGGAGGGGGGGCCCTACAATGAGCAGTTCTTC
CDR3: CASSLEGGPYNEQFF

J: TRBJ2-7
size: .
D: .
V: TRBV3-1
DNA: TGTGCCAGCAGCCACACGGGAAGAGGGGCTAACGAGCAGTACTTC
CDR3: CASSHTGRGANEQYF

J: TRBJ2-3
size: many
D: TRBD2
V: TRBV20-1
DNA: TGCAGTGCTAGAAGCGGGGGGGGCGCGGATACGCAGTATTTT
CDR3: CSARSGGGADTQYF

J: TRBJ2-6
size: few
D: TRBD2
V: TRBV29-1
DNA: TGCAGCGTTGTCGGCAGCGGGGGGCCCTCTGGGGCCAACGTCCTGACTTTC
CDR3: CSVVGSGGPSGANVLTF

J: TRBJ2-5
size: .
D: .
V: TRBV2
DNA: TGTGCCAGCACCCCCCTTCGGACCGAGACCCAGTACTTC
CDR3: CASTPLRTETQYF

J: TRBJ1-2
size: few
D: .
V: TRBV5-1
DNA: TGCGCCAGCAGCCCCGGGGGCTATGATGGCTACACCTTC
CDR3: CASSPGGYDGYTF